These T cell receptor beta chains were read from a single sample in a study of blood T cell repertoires in COVID-19. Profiling relied on immunoSEQ multiplex PCR, and the TCRdb table lists in-frame clones only, not all of them. In the table there are under 300,000 clones, about 82% of which are singletons. The sequencing input was peripheral blood. These receptor sequences come from an elderly man with acute or convalescent COVID-19. Both conserved end residues are part of each CDR3. Each record gives: V gene, J gene, clone size, D gene, CDR3 protein, CDR3 DNA. D genes are given only for firm matches. Expanded clones get a size class; other rows say once, few or many, or leave the size out.

V gene: TRBV2
J gene: TRBJ1-2
clone size: few
D gene: NA
CDR3 protein: CASSDSPGHYGYTF
CDR3 DNA: TGTGCCAGCAGTGACTCCCCAGGGCACTATGGCTACACCTTC

V gene: TRBV6-2/TRBV6-3
J gene: TRBJ1-5
clone size: NA
D gene: NA
CDR3 protein: CASSYRGLWQPQHF
CDR3 DNA: TGTGCCAGCAGTTACAGGGGACTCTGGCAGCCCCAGCATTTT

V gene: TRBV18
J gene: TRBJ2-5
clone size: NA
D gene: TRBD2
CDR3 protein: CASSPASGGPRGETQYF
CDR3 DNA: TGTGCCAGCTCACCAGCTAGCGGGGGTCCCCGAGGGGAGACCCAGTACTTC

V gene: TRBV15
J gene: TRBJ2-5
clone size: NA
D gene: NA
CDR3 protein: CATSRAGRVQETQYF
CDR3 DNA: TGTGCCACCAGCAGAGCAGGCAGGGTGCAAGAGACCCAGTACTTC

V gene: TRBV19
J gene: TRBJ1-6
clone size: NA
D gene: TRBD1
CDR3 protein: CASSIDGQGEASPLHF
CDR3 DNA: TGTGCCAGTAGTATCGACGGACAGGGGGAGGCTTCACCCCTCCACTTT

V gene: TRBV10-1
J gene: TRBJ2-1
clone size: NA
D gene: NA
CDR3 protein: CASRAGQSNEQFF
CDR3 DNA: TGCGCCAGCAGGGCCGGACAGTCCAATGAGCAGTTCTTC

V gene: TRBV15
J gene: TRBJ1-1
clone size: NA
D gene: NA
CDR3 protein: CATSRSDTEAFF
CDR3 DNA: TGTGCCACCAGCAGGTCAGACACTGAAGCTTTCTTT

V gene: TRBV18
J gene: TRBJ1-5
clone size: NA
D gene: NA
CDR3 protein: CASSPAGAVSNQPQHF
CDR3 DNA: TGTGCCAGCTCACCGGCGGGGGCGGTTAGCAATCAGCCCCAGCATTTT

V gene: TRBV6-2/TRBV6-3
J gene: TRBJ2-1
clone size: NA
D gene: NA
CDR3 protein: CASSPLGRGMYNEQFF
CDR3 DNA: TGTGCCAGCAGTCCCCTGGGGCGCGGGATGTACAATGAGCAGTTCTTC

V gene: TRBV5-4
J gene: TRBJ1-6
clone size: NA
D gene: TRBD1
CDR3 protein: CASSLEDRDGSPLHF
CDR3 DNA: TGTGCCAGCAGCTTGGAGGACAGGGACGGTTCACCCCTCCACTTT

V gene: TRBV7-8
J gene: TRBJ2-7
clone size: NA
D gene: NA
CDR3 protein: CASSLGGNYEQYF
CDR3 DNA: TGTGCCAGCAGCTTAGGAGGCAACTACGAGCAGTACTTC